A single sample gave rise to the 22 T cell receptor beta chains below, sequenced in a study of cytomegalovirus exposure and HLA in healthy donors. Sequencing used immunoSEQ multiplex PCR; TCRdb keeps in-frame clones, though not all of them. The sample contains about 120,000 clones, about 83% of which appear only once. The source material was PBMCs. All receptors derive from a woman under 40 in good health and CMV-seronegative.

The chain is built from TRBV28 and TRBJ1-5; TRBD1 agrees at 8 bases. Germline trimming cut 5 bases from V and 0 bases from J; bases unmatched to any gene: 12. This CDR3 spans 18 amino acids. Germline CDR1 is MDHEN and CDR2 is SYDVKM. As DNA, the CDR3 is TGTGCCAGCAGTCCCCAACAGGGGGGGGGATATAGCAATCAGCCCCAGCATTTT. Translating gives CASSPQQGGGYSNQPQHF.

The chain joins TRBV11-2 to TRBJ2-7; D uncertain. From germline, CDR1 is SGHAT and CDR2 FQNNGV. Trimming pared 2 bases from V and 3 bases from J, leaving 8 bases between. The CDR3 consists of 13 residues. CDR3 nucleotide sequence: TGTGCCAGCAGCTTATCCAGATTCTACGAGCAGTACTTC. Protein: CASSLSRFYEQYF.

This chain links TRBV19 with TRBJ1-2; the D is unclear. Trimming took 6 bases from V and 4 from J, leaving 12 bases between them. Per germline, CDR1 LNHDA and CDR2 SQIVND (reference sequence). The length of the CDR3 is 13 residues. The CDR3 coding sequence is TGTGCCAGTAGCCCTGAGTCCGGCTATGGCTACACCTTC. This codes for CASSPESGYGYTF.

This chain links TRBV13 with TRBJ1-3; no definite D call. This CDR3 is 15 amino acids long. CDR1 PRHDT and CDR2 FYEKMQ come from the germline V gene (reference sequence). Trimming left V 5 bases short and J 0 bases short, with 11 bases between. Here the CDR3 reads CASSPDGYSGNTIYF. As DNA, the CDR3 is TGTGCCAGCAGCCCAGACGGGTACTCTGGAAACACCATATATTTT.

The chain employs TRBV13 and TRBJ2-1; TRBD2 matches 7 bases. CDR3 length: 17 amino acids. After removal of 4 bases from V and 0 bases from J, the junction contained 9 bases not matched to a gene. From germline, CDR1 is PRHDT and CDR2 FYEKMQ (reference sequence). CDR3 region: CASSSVTSPRSYNEQFF. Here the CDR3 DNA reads TGTGCCAGCAGCTCAGTGACTAGCCCACGCTCCTACAATGAGCAGTTCTTC. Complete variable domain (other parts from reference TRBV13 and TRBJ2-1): AAGVIQSPRHLIKEKRETATLKCYPIPRHDTVYWYQQGPGQDPQFLISFYEKMQSDKGSIPDRFSAQQFSDYHSELNMSSLELGDSALYFCASSSVTSPRSYNEQFFGPGTRLTVL.

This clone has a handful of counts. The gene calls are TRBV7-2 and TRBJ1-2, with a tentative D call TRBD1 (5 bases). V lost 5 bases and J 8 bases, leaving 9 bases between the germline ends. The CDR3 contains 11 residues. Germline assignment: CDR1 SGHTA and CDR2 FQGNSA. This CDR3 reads CASSGGTGYTF. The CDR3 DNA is TGTGCCAGCAGCGGGGGGACCGGCTACACCTTC.

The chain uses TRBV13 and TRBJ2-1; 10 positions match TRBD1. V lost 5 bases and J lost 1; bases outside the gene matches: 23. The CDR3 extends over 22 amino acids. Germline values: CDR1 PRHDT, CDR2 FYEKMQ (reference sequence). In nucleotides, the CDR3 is TGTGCCAGCAGCCCGACTCGGACGGGGACAGGGGAGCGGGGCTCTTCCTACAATGAGCAGTTCTTC. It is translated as CASSPTRTGTGERGSSYNEQFF.

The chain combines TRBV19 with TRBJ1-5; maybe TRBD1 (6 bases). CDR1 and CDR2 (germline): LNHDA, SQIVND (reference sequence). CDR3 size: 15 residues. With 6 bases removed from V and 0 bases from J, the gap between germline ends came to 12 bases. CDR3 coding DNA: TGTGCCAGTAGGAGGACAGCTTATAGCAATCAGCCCCAGCATTTT. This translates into CASRRTAYSNQPQHF.

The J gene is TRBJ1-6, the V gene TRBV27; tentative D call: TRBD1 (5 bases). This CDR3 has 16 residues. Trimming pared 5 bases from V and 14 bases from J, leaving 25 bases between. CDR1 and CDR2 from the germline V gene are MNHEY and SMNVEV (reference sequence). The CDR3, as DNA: TGTGCCAGCAGTCCCGCCCAGGGCGTATATGTGGATACCCTCCACTTT. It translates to CASSPAQGVYVDTLHF.

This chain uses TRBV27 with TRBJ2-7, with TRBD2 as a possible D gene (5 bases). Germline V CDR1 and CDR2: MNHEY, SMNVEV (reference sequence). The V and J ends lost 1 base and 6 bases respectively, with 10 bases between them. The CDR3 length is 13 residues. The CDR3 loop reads CASSLFGSAEQYF. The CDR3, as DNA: TGTGCCAGCAGTTTATTTGGTAGCGCCGAGCAGTACTTC.

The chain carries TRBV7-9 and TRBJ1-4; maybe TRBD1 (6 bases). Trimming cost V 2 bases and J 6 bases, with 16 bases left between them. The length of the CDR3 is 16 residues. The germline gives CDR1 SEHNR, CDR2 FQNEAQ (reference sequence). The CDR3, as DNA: TGTGCCAGCAGCTTACCCTCAGGGGAAAAGGATGAAAAACTGTTTTTT. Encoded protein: CASSLPSGEKDEKLFF.

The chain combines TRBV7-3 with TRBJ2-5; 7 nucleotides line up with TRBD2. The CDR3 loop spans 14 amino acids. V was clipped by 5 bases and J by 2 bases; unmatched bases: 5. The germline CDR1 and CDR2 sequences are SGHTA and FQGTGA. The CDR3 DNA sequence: TGTGCCAGCAGCCTTGGGACTACTCAAGAGACCCAGTACTTC. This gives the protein CASSLGTTQETQYF.

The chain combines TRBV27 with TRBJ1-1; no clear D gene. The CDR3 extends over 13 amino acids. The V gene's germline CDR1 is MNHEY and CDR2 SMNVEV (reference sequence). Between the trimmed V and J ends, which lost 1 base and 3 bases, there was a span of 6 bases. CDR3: CASSLFQYTEAFF. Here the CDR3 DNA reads TGTGCCAGCAGTTTATTCCAGTACACTGAAGCTTTCTTT.

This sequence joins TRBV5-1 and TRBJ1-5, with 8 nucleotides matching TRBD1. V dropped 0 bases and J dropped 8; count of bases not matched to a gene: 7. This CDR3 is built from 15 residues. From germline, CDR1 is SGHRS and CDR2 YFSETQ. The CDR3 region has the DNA TGCGCCAGCAGCTTGGGCGCAGGGGGCATAGAGCCCCAGCATTTT. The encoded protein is CASSLGAGGIEPQHF.

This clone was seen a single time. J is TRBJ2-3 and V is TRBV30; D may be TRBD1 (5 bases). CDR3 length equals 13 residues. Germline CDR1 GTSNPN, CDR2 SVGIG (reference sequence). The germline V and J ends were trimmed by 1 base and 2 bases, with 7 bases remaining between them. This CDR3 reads CAWSEGNTDTQYF. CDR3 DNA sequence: TGTGCCTGGAGTGAGGGGAACACAGATACGCAGTATTTT.

CDR3 DNA sequence: TGCGCCAGCAGCTTGGCCCGAGCGGGGGCCCCTCCCAACACTGAAGCTTTCTTT. The encoded protein is CASSLARAGAPPNTEAFF. The chain joins TRBV5-1 to TRBJ1-1, with D tentatively TRBD1 (6 bases). The CDR3 has 18 amino acids. Looked up from germline, CDR1 is SGHRS and CDR2 is YFSETQ. V shed 0 bases and J shed 2 bases, with 20 bases lying between them. Complete variable domain (other parts from reference TRBV5-1 and TRBJ1-1): KAGVTQTPRYLIKTRGQQVTLSCSPISGHRSVSWYQQTPGQGLQFLFEYFSETQRNKGNFPGRFSGRQFSNSRSEMNVSTLELGDSALYLCASSLARAGAPPNTEAFFGQGTRLTVV.

CDR3 region: CASSLRTSGNSGANVLTF. CDR3 DNA sequence: TGTGCCAGCAGCCTAAGGACTAGCGGTAACTCTGGGGCCAACGTCCTGACTTTC. The rearrangement links TRBV5-6 to TRBJ2-6; 10 bases are shared with TRBD2. Germline V gives CDR1 SGHDT, CDR2 YYEEEE. This CDR3 has 18 residues. The junction had 7 bases not matched to a gene; V was cut back by 4 bases and J by 0 bases.

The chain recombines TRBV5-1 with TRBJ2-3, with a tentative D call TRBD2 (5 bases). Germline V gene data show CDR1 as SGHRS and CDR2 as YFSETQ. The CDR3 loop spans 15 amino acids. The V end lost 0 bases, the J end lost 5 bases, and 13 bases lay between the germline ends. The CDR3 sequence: CASSLVSWAGDTQYF. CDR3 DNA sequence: TGCGCCAGCAGCTTGGTCTCGTGGGCGGGAGATACGCAGTATTTT.

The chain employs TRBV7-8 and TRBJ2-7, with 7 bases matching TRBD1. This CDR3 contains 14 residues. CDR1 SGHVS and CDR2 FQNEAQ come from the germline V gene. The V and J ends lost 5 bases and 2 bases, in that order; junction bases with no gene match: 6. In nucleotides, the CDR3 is TGTGCCAGCAGCAAGGACAGGTTGACCTACGAGCAGTACTTC. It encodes CASSKDRLTYEQYF.

CDR3 nucleotides: TGTGCCAGCAGCGTTCGCGAGGGGGGGCGCTCCTACGAGCAGTACTTC. This sequence encodes CASSVREGGRSYEQYF. The chain combines TRBV7-6 with TRBJ2-7; possibly TRBD2 for D (7 bases). The V end lost 5 bases, the J end lost 0 bases, and 17 bases lay between the germline ends. The CDR3 totals 16 residues. Per the germline V gene, CDR1 is SGHVS and CDR2 is FNYEAQ. The full variable domain, completed using reference TRBV7-6 and TRBJ2-7, is GAGVSQSPRYKVTKRGQDVALRCDPISGHVSLYWYRQALGQGPEFLTYFNYEAQQDKSGLPNDRFSAERPEGSISTLTIQRTEQRDSAMYRCASSVREGGRSYEQYFGPGTRLTVT.

Here the CDR3 DNA reads TGTGCCAGCAGCTTAGTGGGGAACACAGGGAATTGGAATGAAAAACTGTTTTTT. Its translation: CASSLVGNTGNWNEKLFF. The chain carries TRBV7-9 and TRBJ1-4; D is perhaps TRBD1 (6 bases). Germline V gene data show CDR1 as SEHNR and CDR2 as FQNEAQ (reference sequence). V shed 1 base and J shed 5 bases, with 20 bases lying between them. The CDR3 runs to 18 residues. Variable domain in full (rest from reference TRBV7-9 and TRBJ1-4): DTGVSQNPRHKITKRGQNVTFRCDPISEHNRLYWYRQTLGQGPEFLTYFQNEAQLEKSRLLSDRFSAERPKGSFSTLEIQRTEQGDSAMYLCASSLVGNTGNWNEKLFFGSGTQLSVL.

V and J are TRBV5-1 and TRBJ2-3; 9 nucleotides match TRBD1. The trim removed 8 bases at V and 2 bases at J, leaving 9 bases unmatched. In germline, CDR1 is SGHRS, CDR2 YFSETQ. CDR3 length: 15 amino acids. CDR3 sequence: CASSKGTGPTDTQYF. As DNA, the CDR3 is TGCGCCAGTTCCAAAGGGACAGGGCCCACAGATACGCAGTATTTT.